A single sample gave rise to the 9 T cell receptor beta chains below, sequenced in a study of identical twins (dated by TCRdb to about 2016). Receptor amplification or capture employed 5' RACE. Sequencing was carried out with an Illumina HiSeq 2000. The public reads were reanalyzed by TCRdb: fastp trimming at Q25, MiXCR alignment, in-frame beta chains only. Records with the same CDR3 protein are collapsed into one entry carrying the most frequent genes and DNA. Here the sample has 500,000 to 650,000 distinct CDR3 sequences; around 7.5% occur a single time. The top ten constitute less than 2% of the sample. This same sample was also taken into another study, of yellow fever vaccine responses in identical twins.

Sequenced input: PBMCs. The receptors shown here come from a woman aged 18-35 years in good health.

This clonotype occurred many times. The chain couples TRBV7-9 to TRBJ1-2; no definite D call. V lost 6 bases to trimming and J lost 4 bases, with 15 bases between them. Per germline, CDR1 SEHNR and CDR2 FQNEAQ (reference sequence). This CDR3 contains 14 residues. CDR3 loop: CASSKGSIIYGYTF. The CDR3, as DNA: TGTGCCAGCAGTAAGGGATCGATAATCTATGGCTACACCTTC.

This clonotype appeared many times. The chain is built from TRBV5-1 and TRBJ1-2; 7 bases match TRBD1. V trimming: 4 bases; J trimming: 8 bases; junction bases outside the gene matches: 11. This CDR3 has 14 residues. Germline CDR1 is SGHRS and CDR2 is YFSETQ. This CDR3 is CASSPDGQARGYTF. For the CDR3, the DNA is TGCGCCAGCAGCCCGGACGGACAGGCGAGAGGCTACACCTTC.

The chain recombines TRBV6-2 or TRBV6-3 with TRBJ2-7; D perhaps matches TRBD1 (6 bases). This CDR3 region has 17 residues. CDR1 is MNHEY and CDR2 is SVGEGT in the germline V gene. The ends were cut back, 5 bases at V and 0 bases at J, with 20 bases in the middle. The CDR3 nucleotides are TGTGCCAGCAGTCGCACAGCGACAGGTTTTGGCTCCTACGAGCAGTACGTC. Translation gives CASSRTATGFGSYEQYV.

This clonotype turned up a few times. In DNA, the CDR3 is TGTGCCATCAGTGAGTCGGTTCGGGGGGCCGGGGCCAACGTCCTGACTTTC. This encodes CAISESVRGAGANVLTF. The chain uses TRBV10-3 and TRBJ2-6; TRBD2 might be the D (7 bases). V was clipped by 0 bases and J by 4 bases, with 13 bases between them. Germline assignment: CDR1 ENHRY and CDR2 SYGVKD. CDR3 length: 17 amino acids.

This clonotype was recorded at least ten times. The rearrangement links TRBV14 to TRBJ2-7; 13 bases are a match to TRBD2. The ends lost 2 bases at V and 7 bases at J; junction bases unmatched: 11. From germline, CDR1 is SGHDN and CDR2 FVKESK. This CDR3 spans 17 amino acids. CDR3 sequence reads: CASSQRVGLAGEGEQYF. In DNA, the CDR3 is TGTGCCAGCAGCCAAAGGGTCGGACTAGCGGGAGAAGGGGAGCAGTACTTC.

This clonotype was picked up many times. The V gene is TRBV12-3 or TRBV12-4, the J gene TRBJ2-1; TRBD1 matches 7 bases. The ends lost 3 bases at V and 5 bases at J; junction bases unmatched: 22. This CDR3 has 20 residues. The CDR3 is CASSFSVTGRGDRSNNEQFF. CDR3 sequence (DNA): TGTGCCAGCAGTTTCTCAGTGACAGGGAGAGGGGACCGTTCAAACAATGAGCAGTTCTTC.

This clonotype was seen many times. The chain is built from TRBV7-9 and TRBJ2-5, with D unresolved. Trimming cost V 1 base and J 9 bases, with 15 bases left between them. Germline V gene sequence: CDR1 SEHNR, CDR2 FQNEAQ (reference sequence). The length of the CDR3 is 14 residues. The CDR3 DNA reads as TGTGCCAGCAGCTTAGGACCGAGTGAGTCGGCCCAGTACTTC. Protein sequence: CASSLGPSESAQYF. The full variable domain, completed using reference TRBV7-9 and TRBJ2-5, is DTGVSQNPRHKITKRGQNVTFRCDPISEHNRLYWYRQTLGQGPEFLTYFQNEAQLEKSRLLSDRFSAERPKGSFSTLEIQRTEQGDSAMYLCASSLGPSESAQYFGPGTRLLVL.

This clonotype came up many times. The chain is built from TRBV6-5 and TRBJ2-3; D unclear. The CDR3 totals 16 residues. V was cut by 2 bases and J by 4 bases, with 16 bases left in between. Germline V gene sequence: CDR1 MNHEY, CDR2 SVGAGI. CDR3 sequence (DNA): TGTGCCAGCAGTTACGAGCCCACGGCGAGAGCAGATACGCAGTATTTT. It specifies CASSYEPTARADTQYF.

J is TRBJ1-5 and V is TRBV24-1; D might be TRBD1 (5 bases). Trimming removed 3 bases from V and 5 bases from J, with 13 bases in between. The CDR3 loop spans 15 amino acids. Germline values: CDR1 KGHDR, CDR2 SFDVKD. CDR3 DNA: TGTGCCACCAGTGATGCCCGGGACGAGGATCAGCCCCAGCATTTT. It yields the protein CATSDARDEDQPQHF.